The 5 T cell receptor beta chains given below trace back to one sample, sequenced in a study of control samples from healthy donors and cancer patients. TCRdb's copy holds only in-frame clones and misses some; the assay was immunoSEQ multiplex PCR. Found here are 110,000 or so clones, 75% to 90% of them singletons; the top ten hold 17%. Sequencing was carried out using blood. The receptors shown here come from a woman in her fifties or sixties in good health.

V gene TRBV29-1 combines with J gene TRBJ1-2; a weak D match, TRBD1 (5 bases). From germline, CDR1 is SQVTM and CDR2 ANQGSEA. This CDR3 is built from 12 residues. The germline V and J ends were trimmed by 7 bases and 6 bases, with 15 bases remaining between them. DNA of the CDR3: TGCAGCGCCCTTCGGGGGAGGGATGGCTACACCTTC. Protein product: CSALRGRDGYTF.

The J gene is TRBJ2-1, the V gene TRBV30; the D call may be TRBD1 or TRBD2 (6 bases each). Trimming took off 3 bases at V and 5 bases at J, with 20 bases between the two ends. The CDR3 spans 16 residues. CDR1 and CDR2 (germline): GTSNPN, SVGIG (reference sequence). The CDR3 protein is CAWRGGGRQLNNEQFF. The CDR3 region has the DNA TGTGCCTGGAGGGGTGGGGGGCGGCAACTCAACAATGAGCAGTTCTTC. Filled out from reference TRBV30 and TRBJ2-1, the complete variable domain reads SQTIHQWPATLVQPVGSPLSLECTVEGTSNPNLYWYRQAAGRGLQLLFYSVGIGQISSEVPQNLSASRPQDRQFILSSKKLLLSDSGFYLCAWRGGGRQLNNEQFFGPGTRLTVL.

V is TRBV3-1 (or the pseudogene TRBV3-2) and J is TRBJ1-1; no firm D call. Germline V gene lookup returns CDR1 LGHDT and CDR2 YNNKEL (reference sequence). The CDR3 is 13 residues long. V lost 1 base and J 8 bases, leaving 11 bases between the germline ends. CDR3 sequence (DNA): TGTGCCAGCAGCCAAGGGCTAACGTGGGAAGCTTTCTTT. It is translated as CASSQGLTWEAFF.

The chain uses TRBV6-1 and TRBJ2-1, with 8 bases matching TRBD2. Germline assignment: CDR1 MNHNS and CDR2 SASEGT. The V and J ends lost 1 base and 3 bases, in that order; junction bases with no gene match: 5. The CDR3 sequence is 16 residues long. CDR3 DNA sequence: TGTGCCAGCAGTGAAGGGGCGGGGGGCCTCTACAATGAGCAGTTCTTC. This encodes CASSEGAGGLYNEQFF.

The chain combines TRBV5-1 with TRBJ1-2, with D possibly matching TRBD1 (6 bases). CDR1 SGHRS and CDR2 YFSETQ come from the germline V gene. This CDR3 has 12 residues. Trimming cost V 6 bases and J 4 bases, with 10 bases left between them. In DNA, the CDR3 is TGCGCCAGCAACGGACAGCCCTATGGCTACACCTTC. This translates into CASNGQPYGYTF.